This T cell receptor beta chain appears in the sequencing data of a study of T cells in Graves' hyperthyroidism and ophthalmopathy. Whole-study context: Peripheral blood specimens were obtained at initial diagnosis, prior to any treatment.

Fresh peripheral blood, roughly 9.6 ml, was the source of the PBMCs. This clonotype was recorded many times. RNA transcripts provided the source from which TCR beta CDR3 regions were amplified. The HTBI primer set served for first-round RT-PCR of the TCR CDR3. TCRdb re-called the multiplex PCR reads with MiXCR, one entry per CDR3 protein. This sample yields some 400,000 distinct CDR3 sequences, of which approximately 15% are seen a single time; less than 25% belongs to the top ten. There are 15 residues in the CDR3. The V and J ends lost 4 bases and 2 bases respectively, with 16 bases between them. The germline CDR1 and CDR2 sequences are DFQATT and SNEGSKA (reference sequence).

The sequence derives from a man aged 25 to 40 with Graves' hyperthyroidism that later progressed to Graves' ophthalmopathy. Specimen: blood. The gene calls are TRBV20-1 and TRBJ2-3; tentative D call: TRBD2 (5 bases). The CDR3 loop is CSAKSSGWYTDTQYF. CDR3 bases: TGCAGTGCTAAGTCGTCGGGGTGGTACACAGATACGCAGTATTTT.